This TCR beta chain comes out of a study of HIV-infected children after antiretroviral therapy interruption. Study-wide background: In continuous treatment, analyzed samples were from weeks 0, 48 and 150.

At least ten counts were recorded for this clonotype. The TCR library was built from RNA with a 3' RACE protocol and unique molecular identifiers. TCRdb itself ran the 3' RACE reads through MiXCR, one entry per CDR3 protein. Of some 7,300 distinct CDR3 sequences detected, about 15% appear once; the ten largest clones hold roughly an eighth. Treatment: PENTA 11 planned treatment interruption arm or continuous ART arm. CDR3 length: 13 residues. The ends were cut back, 6 bases at V and 7 bases at J, with 10 bases in the middle. Germline-derived CDR1 and CDR2 are SNHLY and FYNNEI. This TCR was recovered from a pool of human donors with HIV. The rearrangement uses TRBV2 and TRBJ1-6; D may be TRBD1 (5 bases). Source: CD45RO+ CD8+ T cells from PBMCs, pooled from several time points, taken from a donor given antiretroviral therapy, either interrupted or continuous. Subset indicated: memory CD8+ CD45RO+ CD45RA- T cells. The CDR3 DNA is TGTGCCAGCAGGCAGGGTGAGAATTCACCCCTCCACTTT. Protein product: CASRQGENSPLHF.